The 21 T cell receptor beta chains below were found in one sample sequenced in a study of somatic mutations in cytotoxic T cells in rheumatoid arthritis. Assay used: immunoSEQ multiplex PCR; TCRdb lists only in-frame clones, some missing. Counted here are about 30,000 clones, approximately 85% occurring once; the ten biggest clones make up 7.5% to 10%. Sequencing was done on a sample of CD8+ T cells sorted from blood. The receptor source for this set is an adult with rheumatoid arthritis.

CDR3 nucleotides: TGTGCCAGCAGCCTCGGACAGGGGGCGTATAGGACTGAAGCTTTCTTT. Protein: CASSLGQGAYRTEAFF. This chain connects TRBV11-2 to TRBJ1-1; 11 positions match TRBD1. Germline CDR1 reads SGHAT; CDR2 reads FQNNGV. CDR3 length: 16 residues. V lost 5 bases and J lost 5; bases outside the gene matches: 10.

This chain joins TRBV5-8 and TRBJ1-1; perhaps TRBD1 as D (5 bases). The germline V gene encodes CDR1 SGHTS and CDR2 YDEGEE. The CDR3 totals 15 residues. With 7 bases removed from V and 0 bases from J, the gap between germline ends came to 16 bases. The CDR3 DNA reads TGTGCCAGCTCCCGGGGGGGGACTTTGAACACTGAAGCTTTCTTT. Translating it yields CASSRGGTLNTEAFF.

This clone was observed once. The chain carries TRBV7-8 and TRBJ2-7; either TRBD1 or TRBD2 may fit D (5 bases each). The CDR3 totals 15 residues. Germline CDR1 and CDR2: SGHVS and FQNEAQ. The V end lost 5 bases, the J end lost 3 bases, and 17 bases lay between the germline ends. CDR3 DNA sequence: TGTGCCAGCAGCCCAGCCGGGACCGACTTCTACGAGCAGTACTTC. This sequence encodes CASSPAGTDFYEQYF. The whole variable domain, filled in from reference TRBV7-8 and TRBJ2-7, reads GAGVSQSPRYKVAKRGQDVALRCDPISGHVSLFWYQQALGQGPEFLTYFQNEAQLDKSGLPSDRFFAERPEGSVSTLKIQRTQQEDSAVYLCASSPAGTDFYEQYFGPGTRLTVT.

This rearrangement joins TRBV5-8 to TRBJ2-7; TRBD2 is a possible D gene (6 bases). CDR1 SGHTS and CDR2 YDEGEE come from the germline V gene. V was cut by 4 bases and J by 3 bases, with 17 bases left in between. This CDR3 region has 15 residues. The CDR3 sequence: CASSRTIADHYEQYF. CDR3 bases: TGTGCCAGCAGCCGAACAATAGCGGATCACTACGAGCAGTACTTC.

J is TRBJ2-7 and V is TRBV10-1; 10 positions match TRBD1. Germline lookup yields CDR1 WNHNN and CDR2 SYGVQD (reference sequence). Losses at the gene ends were 4 bases for V and 3 bases for J; bases not matched to a gene: 3. The CDR3 consists of 14 residues. The CDR3 is CASSAGTGVYEQYF. In DNA form, the CDR3 reads TGCGCCAGCAGTGCCGGGACAGGGGTCTACGAGCAGTACTTC.

The CDR3 DNA sequence: TGTGCCAGCAGCTTAGCTTTGAAAAGCGGGAGGCCCCTACGGTCCCGCACAGATACGCAGTATTTT. This translates into CASSLALKSGRPLRSRTDTQYF. V usage is TRBV7-2 and J usage is TRBJ2-3; TRBD2 matches 9 bases. This CDR3 is 22 amino acids long. In germline, CDR1 is SGHTA, CDR2 FQGNSA. Trimming cost V 0 bases and J 1 base; bases outside gene matches: 20.

The genes are TRBV14 and TRBJ1-1; possibly TRBD1 for D (5 bases). This CDR3 is built from 15 residues. Trimming pared 4 bases from V and 2 bases from J, leaving 14 bases between. Germline lookup yields CDR1 SGHDN and CDR2 FVKESK. The CDR3 nucleotides are TGTGCCAGCAGCCCAGTTGGGGGTGTTAACACTGAAGCTTTCTTT. Its protein is CASSPVGGVNTEAFF. The complete variable domain, with remaining parts taken from reference TRBV14 and TRBJ1-1, reads EAGVTQFPSHSVIEKGQTVTLRCDPISGHDNLYWYRRVMGKEIKFLLHFVKESKQDESGMPNNRFLAERTGGTYSTLKVQPAELEDSGVYFCASSPVGGVNTEAFFGQGTRLTVV.

The V call is TRBV30, the J call TRBJ2-7; no clear D. There are 11 residues in the CDR3. Germline-derived CDR1 and CDR2 are GTSNPN and SVGIG (reference sequence). The V and J ends lost 0 bases and 6 bases respectively, with 6 bases between them. The CDR3 DNA is TGTGCCTGGAGTGTATTCTCCGAGCAGTACTTC. Amino acid sequence: CAWSVFSEQYF.

The CDR3 nucleotides are TGTGCCAGCAGCGTAGCGTGGCCAGGCTACAATGAGCAGTTCTTC. Translation gives CASSVAWPGYNEQFF. The chain couples TRBV9 to TRBJ2-1; no firm D call. Per the germline V gene, CDR1 is SGDLS and CDR2 is YYNGEE. This CDR3 contains 15 residues. The V end lost 0 bases, the J end lost 3 bases, and 10 bases lay between the germline ends.

This clone was counted a few times. V usage is TRBV9 and J usage is TRBJ1-2; D gene ambiguous. The ends were cut back, 6 bases at V and 7 bases at J, with 7 bases in the middle. CDR1 and CDR2 from the germline V gene are SGDLS and YYNGEE. The length of the CDR3 is 10 residues. Here the CDR3 DNA reads TGTGCCAGCAACGAGGGTGGCTACACCTTC. It is translated as CASNEGGYTF.

The genes are TRBV12-5 and TRBJ2-2; 8 positions agree with TRBD1. The CDR3 has 13 amino acids. Germline CDR1 LGHNT, CDR2 FRNRAP. Trimming cost V 7 bases and J 7 bases; bases outside gene matches: 5. The CDR3 nucleotides are TGTGCTAGTGACCAGGGGGCGGGCGGGGAGCTGTTTTTT. It encodes CASDQGAGGELFF. Supplemented by reference TRBV12-5 and TRBJ2-2, the full variable domain reads DARVTQTPRHKVTEMGQEVTMRCQPILGHNTVFWYRQTMMQGLELLAYFRNRAPLDDSGMPKDRFSAEMPDATLATLKIQPSEPRDSAVYFCASDQGAGGELFFGEGSRLTVL.

This sequence joins TRBV6-1 and TRBJ1-4, with 8 bases identical to TRBD1. CDR1 and CDR2 (germline): MNHNS, SASEGT. The CDR3 is 16 residues long. After removal of 4 bases from V and 8 bases from J, the junction contained 12 bases not matched to a gene. The CDR3 sequence: CASSAGLQGDGEKLFF. DNA for the CDR3: TGTGCCAGCAGTGCGGGACTACAGGGGGACGGGGAAAAACTGTTTTTT.

CDR3 bases: TGTGCCAGCAGCGGGGCGGACAGCTCGGGCGAGCAGTACTTC. This sequence encodes CASSGADSSGEQYF. The J gene is TRBJ2-7, the V gene TRBV5-4; D possibly corresponds to TRBD1 (6 bases). CDR1 SGHNT and CDR2 YYREEE come from the germline V gene (reference sequence). The CDR3 is 14 amino acids. Trimming left V 4 bases short and J 6 bases short, with 17 bases between.

The chain couples TRBV7-9 to TRBJ2-7, with D possibly TRBD1 on 7 matching bases. Trimming shortened V by 5 bases and J by 4 bases, and 18 bases separated the two germline ends. This CDR3 region has 15 residues. Germline CDR1 reads SEHNR; CDR2 reads FQNEAQ (reference sequence). This chain's CDR3 is CASSPGAGGWYEQYF. CDR3 coding DNA: TGTGCCAGCAGCCCAGGAGCAGGGGGGTGGTACGAGCAGTACTTC.

The rearrangement joins TRBV6-5 to TRBJ2-3; D call uncertain. The CDR3 sequence is 13 residues long. Germline V gives CDR1 MNHEY, CDR2 SVGAGI. Between the trimmed V and J ends, which lost 1 base and 6 bases, there was a span of 8 bases. As DNA, the CDR3 is TGTGCCAGCAGTTACTATCCTAGGGATACGCAGTATTTT. Its protein product is CASSYYPRDTQYF.

The chain uses TRBV19 and TRBJ2-7; 8 nucleotides match TRBD2. CDR1 and CDR2 (germline): LNHDA, SQIVND (reference sequence). V lost 9 bases, J lost 4 bases, and 14 bases stayed unmatched. This CDR3 region has 15 residues. The CDR3 sequence is CASRTREGASYEQYF. CDR3 in DNA: TGTGCCAGCCGTACCCGGGAGGGTGCATCATACGAGCAGTACTTC.

The chain carries TRBV9 and TRBJ1-1; 8 positions match TRBD1. This CDR3 spans 15 amino acids. The ends lost 4 bases at V and 5 bases at J; junction bases unmatched: 10. CDR1 and CDR2 (germline): SGDLS, YYNGEE. This CDR3 is CASSPTGAPRTEAFF. In DNA form, the CDR3 reads TGTGCCAGCAGCCCGACAGGGGCCCCTAGGACTGAAGCTTTCTTT. The variable domain in full, completed from reference TRBV9 and TRBJ1-1, reads DSGVTQTPKHLITATGQRVTLRCSPRSGDLSVYWYQQSLDQGLQFLIQYYNGEERAKGNILERFSAQQFPDLHSELNLSSLELGDSALYFCASSPTGAPRTEAFFGQGTRLTVV.

This clone was picked up a small number of times. The chain joins TRBV28 to TRBJ1-1; unclear D gene. Deletions cut 6 bases from V and 2 bases from J, with 4 bases between. The CDR3 contains 11 residues. CDR1 and CDR2 (germline): MDHEN, SYDVKM. CDR3 DNA sequence: TGTGCCAGCAGATTCAACACTGAAGCTTTCTTT. Translating gives CASRFNTEAFF.

The J gene is TRBJ2-7, the V gene TRBV5-4; D ambiguous. The germline CDR1 and CDR2 sequences are SGHNT and YYREEE (reference sequence). Trimming took off 4 bases at V and 3 bases at J, with 11 bases between the two ends. The CDR3 is 13 amino acids. CDR3 nucleotides: TGTGCCAGCAGCCTCGGGCCACTCTACGAGCAGTACTTC. Its translation: CASSLGPLYEQYF.

This clone was observed a few times. The chain has TRBV29-1 and TRBJ1-1; no reliable D call. V lost 6 bases, J lost 3 bases, and 11 bases lay in between. CDR3 size: 12 residues. From germline, CDR1 is SQVTM and CDR2 ANQGSEA. The CDR3 region is CSVRIGDTEAFF. The CDR3 DNA follows: TGCAGCGTCCGGATTGGCGACACTGAAGCTTTCTTT.

V gene TRBV11-3 combines with J gene TRBJ2-5; possibly TRBD2 for D (5 bases). Germline values: CDR1 SGHNT, CDR2 YENEEA. The V gene lost 1 base and the J gene lost 4 bases, with 16 bases spanning the gap. The CDR3 is 16 residues long. The CDR3 DNA reads as TGTGCCAGCAGCTTAGGGGTTTTCCCAAGCGGAGAGACCCAGTACTTC. This codes for CASSLGVFPSGETQYF.